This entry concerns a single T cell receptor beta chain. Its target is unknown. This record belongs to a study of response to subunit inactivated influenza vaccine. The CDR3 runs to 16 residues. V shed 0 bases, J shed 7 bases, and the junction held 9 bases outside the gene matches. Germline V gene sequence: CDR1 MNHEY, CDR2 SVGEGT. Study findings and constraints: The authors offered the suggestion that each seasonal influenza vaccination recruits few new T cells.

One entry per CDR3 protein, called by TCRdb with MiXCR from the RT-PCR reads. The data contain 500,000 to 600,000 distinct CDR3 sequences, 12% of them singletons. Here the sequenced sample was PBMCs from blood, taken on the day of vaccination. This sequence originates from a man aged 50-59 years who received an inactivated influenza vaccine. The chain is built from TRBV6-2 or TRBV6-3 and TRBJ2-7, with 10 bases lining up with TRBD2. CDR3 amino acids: CASSYSWLAGDEEQYF. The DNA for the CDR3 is TGTGCCAGCAGTTACTCGTGGCTAGCGGGAGACGAAGAGCAGTACTTC.